The sequence of this TCR beta chain was determined in a study of early T cells in non-severe SARS-CoV-2 infection (dated by TCRdb to 2020 to 2022). At the level of the whole study: Because TCR sequencing relied on bulk RNA taken from unsorted whole blood, pairing of alpha and beta chains was not possible. Beyond this particular receptor, the publication reports: VDJdb matching was skewed toward anti-spike CD8 responses and likely underestimated virus-specific expansions by missing private and CD4 specificities.

CDR1 and CDR2, per the germline V gene (reference sequence), are DFQATT and SNEGSKA. The V and J ends are trimmed by 1 base and 3 bases, leaving 6 bases between them. Its CDR3 holds 13 amino acids, cysteine through phenylalanine. Of all the DNA, just the CDR3 is kept, 39 bases in frame from base 1. Libraries were prepared through 5' RACE. Sequencing relied on a NextSeq 500. Unique molecular identifiers were attached to individual cDNA molecules in the TCR library protocol so that sequencing error and PCR bias could be corrected. Sequencing covered both TCR alpha and beta chains, and within each sample the abundances of alpha and beta sequences were tightly co-correlated. As for how the authors treated the data: Decombinator V4 was used to annotate the V gene, J gene and CDR3 of the TCR sequences. Expanded TCRs were defined as changing significantly between any two time points under a Poisson model with p below 0.0001. TCR abundances were normalised to the total number of TCRs sequenced in each sample and reported as counts per million. TRAV1-2 paired with TRAJ12, TRAJ20 or TRAJ33 defined MAIT TCRs, while TRAV10 paired with TRAJ18 defined iNKT TCRs. VDJdb, accessed on 1 November 2021, was searched for TCRs annotated for CMV, EBV and SARS-CoV-2, and TCRs annotated for more than one antigen were excluded. TCRdb itself trimmed the public reads at Q25 with fastp, ran MiXCR and retained productive beta chains. Identical CDR3 protein sequences are pooled into one entry, listed with their most common genes and DNA. Here the V and J calls rest on TCRdb's processing, not on the authors' analysis. Recorded for this sample are approximately 30,000 distinct CDR3 sequences; around 7% of them occurred a single time. The ten largest clones add up to over 30% of the sample.

This clonotype was seen at least ten times. Its recognized antigen is unknown. No per-base quality is available; no much larger clone lies one base away. Set within a cohort of healthcare workers in London, UK, this nested case-control study involved weekly PCR testing of nasopharyngeal swabs along with blood sampling. Healthcare workers were recruited between 23 and 31 March 2020, during the week of the UK lockdown, and were followed weekly for up to about 15 weeks. The sequence is built from TRBV20-1 and TRBJ1-4, with the D gene not clear enough to name. The origin of this receptor is an adult who was a healthcare worker with PCR-confirmed SARS-CoV-2 infection or an uninfected control (not recorded which). The specimen was whole blood. The CDR3 sequence is CSARVEANEKLFF. The DNA sequence reads TGCAGTGCTAGAGTTGAGGCTAATGAAAAACTGTTTTTT.